These T cell receptor beta chains were read from a single sample in a study of long-term antiretroviral therapy in people with HIV. TCRdb's table, derived via immunoSEQ multiplex PCR, lists solely in-frame clones and lacks some. The sample contains 28,000 or so clones, roughly 78% of which appear only once. The specimen comprised unsorted PBMCs, sampled 1.5 years before starting antiretroviral therapy. Source of these receptors: a man younger than 35 with HIV. The CDR3 runs from the conserved cysteine through the conserved F or W. D genes are given only for firm matches. Rows give clone size only sometimes, using once, few, many, or a class for an expanded clone.

TRBD2	TRBV13	NA	TRBJ2-3	TGTGCCAGCAGCCCCTCGTGGGGCGGGGGGGCAACAGATACGCAGTATTTT	CASSPSWGGGATDTQYF
NA	TRBV7-2	NA	TRBJ2-1	TGTGCCAGCAGCTTAGAGGGACTCCTCAACTACAATGAGCAGTTCTTC	CASSLEGLLNYNEQFF
NA	TRBV19	NA	TRBJ1-1	TGTGCCAGTAGTGCCGGACTGCTCATGAACACTGAAGCTTTCTTT	CASSAGLLMNTEAFF
NA	TRBV4-3	NA	TRBJ1-1	TGCGCCAGCAGCCAAGGAGGGCCATCCAACACTGAAGCTTTCTTT	CASSQGGPSNTEAFF
NA	TRBV6-6	NA	TRBJ2-2	TGTGCCAGCAGTTCCGTTAGCGGGAACACCGGGGAGCTGTTTTTT	CASSSVSGNTGELFF
NA	TRBV28	NA	TRBJ2-7	TGTGCCAGCAGTCCTGGGAGGTACGAGCAGTACTTC	CASSPGRYEQYF
NA	TRBV28	NA	TRBJ2-7	TGTGCCAGCAGTTCCCACCTCGGGCCCTACGAGCAGTACTTC	CASSSHLGPYEQYF
NA	TRBV5-5	NA	TRBJ1-4	TGTGCCAGCAGCTGGAAGGACGGCGCAACTAATGAAAAACTGTTTTTT	CASSWKDGATNEKLFF
NA	TRBV2	NA	TRBJ1-5	TGTGCCAGCAAAAAAGACGGTGATCAGCCCCAGCATTTT	CASKKDGDQPQHF
TRBD2	TRBV7-2	NA	TRBJ2-1	TGTGCCAGCAGCTTAGGTCGTACTGGCGGGAGGGTTTACAATGAGCAGTTCTTC	CASSLGRTGGRVYNEQFF
TRBD1	TRBV5-5	NA	TRBJ1-5	TGTGCCAGCAGCCGCTCTGACAGGGACCAGCCCCAGCATTTT	CASSRSDRDQPQHF
TRBD1	TRBV29-1	once	TRBJ1-2	TGCAGCGTAGCAGACAGGGTATCTAACTATGGCTACACCTTC	CSVADRVSNYGYTF
TRBD2	TRBV7-2	once	TRBJ2-5	TGTGCCAGCAGCTTATCGGCGGGGGGCCGTAAGACCCAGTACTTC	CASSLSAGGRKTQYF
NA	TRBV19	NA	TRBJ1-5	TGTGCCAGTAGTAACCCACGCCGGGAATGGAATCAGCCCCAGCATTTT	CASSNPRREWNQPQHF
NA	TRBV6-6	NA	TRBJ1-3	TGTGCCAGCAGGGACGACAGTTACTCTGGAAACACCATATATTTT	CASRDDSYSGNTIYF
NA	TRBV9	NA	TRBJ2-5	TGTGCCAGCAGCCCGGGCCGCCCGCGGGAGACCCAGTACTTC	CASSPGRPRETQYF
NA	TRBV2	NA	TRBJ2-5	TGTGCCAGCATCCATCGGGGCGAAGAGACCCAGTACTTC	CASIHRGEETQYF
TRBD1	TRBV28	NA	TRBJ2-1	TGTGCCAGCAGTTCCCAGGGGGCGAGGGAGTTCTTC	CASSSQGAREFF
NA	TRBV4-1	NA	TRBJ1-2	TGCGCCAGCAGCCAGGCCCCGGGGAGTCATGGCTACACCTTC	CASSQAPGSHGYTF
NA	TRBV6-6	NA	TRBJ2-1	TGTGCCAGCACCACGGATTCCTACAATGAGCAGTTCTTC	CASTTDSYNEQFF
TRBD1	TRBV11-3	NA	TRBJ2-5	TGTGCCAGCAGCCAGGGACAGGGGGCGGCGGAGACCCAGTACTTC	CASSQGQGAAETQYF
NA	TRBV6-9	once	TRBJ2-3	TGTGCCAGCAGTTTCCTGAGAGATACGCAGTATTTT	CASSFLRDTQYF
TRBD1	TRBV27	NA	TRBJ1-4	TGTGCCAGCAGATATACGGGACAGAATGAAAAACTGTTTTTT	CASRYTGQNEKLFF
NA	TRBV20-1	NA	TRBJ2-7	TGCAGTGCTAGACGCGGCTACGAGCAGTACTTC	CSARRGYEQYF
TRBD2	TRBV11-3	NA	TRBJ2-1	TGTGCCAGCAGCTGGGCTGGGCTAGCGGGGGACCCACGGGGCAATGAGCAGTTCTTC	CASSWAGLAGDPRGNEQFF
NA	TRBV28	NA	TRBJ2-3	TGTGCCAGCAGTCCAGGGTCGGTGGGCACAGATACGCAGTATTTT	CASSPGSVGTDTQYF
NA	TRBV30	NA	TRBJ2-1	TGTGCCTGGAGTGTTGGCGGGAACCCTTACAATGAGCAGTTCTTC	CAWSVGGNPYNEQFF
NA	TRBV7-2	NA	TRBJ2-1	TGTGCCAGCAGCCCGAACGCGGGCCCTCGATACAATGAGCAGTTCTTC	CASSPNAGPRYNEQFF
NA	TRBV5-4	NA	TRBJ1-1	TGTGCCAGCAGCGCTGAACCGACAGACAACACTGAAGCTTTCTTT	CASSAEPTDNTEAFF
NA	TRBV15	NA	TRBJ1-3	TGTGCCACCAGCAGAGATAAGGGGTCCGGAAACACCATATATTTT	CATSRDKGSGNTIYF
TRBD1	TRBV4-3	NA	TRBJ2-5	TGCGCCAGCAGCCAAGAACAGGGGGGAGAGACCCAGTACTTC	CASSQEQGGETQYF
TRBD1	TRBV5-8	NA	TRBJ2-5	TGTGCCAGCAGCTTGGTAAACAGGGGGCGAGGGGAGACCCAGTACTTC	CASSLVNRGRGETQYF
NA	TRBV7-7	NA	TRBJ2-2	TGTGCTAGCAGCTTAGAGTCCACCGGGGAGCTGTTTTTT	CASSLESTGELFF
NA	TRBV6-4	NA	TRBJ2-2	TGTGCCAGCAGTGAAGGGGTCGACACCGGGGAGCTGTTTTTT	CASSEGVDTGELFF
NA	TRBV30	NA	TRBJ1-1	TGTGCCTGGAACGAGTACATGAACACTGAAGCTTTCTTT	CAWNEYMNTEAFF
NA	TRBV5-8	NA	TRBJ1-2	TGTGCCAGCAGCTCTACACCCAGGGGTACTCGAGGCTACACCTTC	CASSSTPRGTRGYTF
NA	TRBV2	NA	TRBJ2-6	TGTGCCAGTCTCACAGGAGGGGTCTCTGGGGCCAACGTCCTGACTTTC	CASLTGGVSGANVLTF
NA	TRBV6-5	NA	TRBJ1-4	TGTGCCAGCAGCACCCCGCGGACTGAAAAACTGTTTTTT	CASSTPRTEKLFF
NA	TRBV19	NA	TRBJ2-7	TGTGCCAGTAGTACCGGGATCAAATACGAGCAGTACTTC	CASSTGIKYEQYF
NA	TRBV30	NA	TRBJ2-5	TGTGCCTGGAGTGTGAATACTGCAGAGACCCAGTACTTC	CAWSVNTAETQYF
NA	TRBV7-2	NA	TRBJ2-6	TGTGCCAGCAGCTTAGGAGGGGGGACATCATCTGGGGCCAACGTCCTGACTTTC	CASSLGGGTSSGANVLTF
NA	TRBV2	NA	TRBJ2-2	TGTGCCAGCAAGAGGCTAGCGAATGCCGGGGAGCTGTTTTTT	CASKRLANAGELFF
TRBD1	TRBV7-9	few	TRBJ2-5	TGTGCCAGCAGCCCTGGGACAGGGGGTTTCCAAGAGACCCAGTACTTC	CASSPGTGGFQETQYF
NA	TRBV21-1	once	TRBJ2-5	TGTGCCAGCAGCAAAATGGCGGAGCCCCAAGAGACCCAGTACTTC	CASSKMAEPQETQYF
NA	TRBV1	NA	TRBJ2-1	TGCACCAGCAGCCTCAGGACTAGTTTTGATTACAATGAGCAGTTCTTC	CTSSLRTSFDYNEQFF
TRBD2	TRBV6-6	NA	TRBJ2-6	TGTGCCAGCAGTTTACGGGGGGCTGGGGCCAACGTCCTGACTTTC	CASSLRGAGANVLTF
NA	TRBV7-9	NA	TRBJ1-3	TGTGCCAGCAGCCCCGGGCGGGGGGCTGCTGGAAACACCATATATTTT	CASSPGRGAAGNTIYF
TRBD1	TRBV7-9	NA	TRBJ2-1	TGTGCCAGCAGCTCTTCCCCACCTGACAGGGTCTACAATGAGCAGTTCTTC	CASSSSPPDRVYNEQFF
NA	TRBV28	NA	TRBJ2-2	TGTGCCAGCAGTGCTCCAGGGGCGGACGGGGAGCTGTTTTTT	CASSAPGADGELFF
TRBD1	TRBV28	few	TRBJ1-4	TGTGCCAGCAGTTTAGGTAGTGGGCAGGGGGCGAAAAAACTGTTTTTT	CASSLGSGQGAKKLFF
NA	TRBV9	NA	TRBJ2-7	TGTGCCAGCAGCGTGCTACCGGGACCGAGCTCCTACGAGCAGTACTTC	CASSVLPGPSSYEQYF
NA	TRBV7-2	few	TRBJ1-2	TGTGCCAGCAGTGGGCCGGCCGCTAACTATGGCTACACCTTC	CASSGPAANYGYTF
TRBD1	TRBV7-2	NA	TRBJ1-6	TGTGCCAGCAGCCAGACAGGGGGGAATTCACCCCTCCACTTT	CASSQTGGNSPLHF
NA	TRBV6-1	NA	TRBJ2-7	TGTGCCAGCAGCCTTACCCCGGACAACTCCTACGAGCAGTACTTC	CASSLTPDNSYEQYF
NA	TRBV9	NA	TRBJ1-2	TGTGCCAGCAGCGACGGAGCTGACACTGACTATGGCTACACCTTC	CASSDGADTDYGYTF